This is a list of T cell receptor beta chains from one sample in a study of shared T cell receptors in the human thymus. Sequencing was performed with immunoSEQ multiplex PCR; in TCRdb, only in-frame clones are kept and a portion is missing. The sample has approximately 400,000 clones, about 95% seen once; the top ten hold about 0.02%. The sequenced sample was thymocytes. The receptors derive from a human donor. Both conserved end residues are part of each CDR3. The order of the fields is J gene, V gene, clone size, D gene, CDR3 DNA, CDR3 protein. D genes are given only for firm matches. A row's size may be missing; if present it is once, few, many or a size class.

TRBJ1-1 TRBV19 NA TRBD1 TGTGCCAGTACCTCCCCCAGGACAGGGGGGAACACTGAAGCTTTCTTT CASTSPRTGGNTEAFF
TRBJ2-1 TRBV14 NA NA TGTGCCAGCAGGGCAGGTTCTGAGCAGTTCTTC CASRAGSEQFF
TRBJ1-5 TRBV2 NA NA TGTGCCAGCAGTGAAGCTGACGCCTCCCCGGATCAGCCCCAGCATTTT CASSEADASPDQPQHF
TRBJ1-1 TRBV7-9 NA NA TGTGCCAGCAGCTTAGAGTTTTCAGGCACGAACACTGAAGCTTTCTTT CASSLEFSGTNTEAFF
TRBJ2-5 TRBV5-4 NA NA TGTGCCAGCAGCTTGGCCCCGATGGGGCAAGAGACCCAGTACTTC CASSLAPMGQETQYF
TRBJ2-1 TRBV7-9 NA TRBD2 TGTGCCAGCAGCTTGTGGGGGGGCTCCTACAATGAGCAGTTCTTC CASSLWGGSYNEQFF
TRBJ2-1 TRBV7-3 NA TRBD2 TGTGCCAGCAGCTGGGGGACTAGCGGGATCAACAATGAGCAGTTCTTC CASSWGTSGINNEQFF
TRBJ2-7 TRBV9 NA TRBD2 TGTGCCAGCAGCGTCTCTAGCGGGTGGTCCTACGAGCAGTACTTC CASSVSSGWSYEQYF
TRBJ2-2 TRBV28 few NA TGTGCCAGCAGTTTAGGATCCGGGGCGAGGTCCGGGGAGCTGTTTTTT CASSLGSGARSGELFF
TRBJ2-7 TRBV6-1 NA NA TGTGCCTGCCAGGACAGCTCGATCTTC CACQDSSIF
TRBJ2-7 TRBV5-6 once NA TGTGCCAGCAGCCAGACAGGCTCCTGGGAGGAGCAGTACTTC CASSQTGSWEEQYF
TRBJ2-1 TRBV7-9 once TRBD2 TGTGCCAGCAGCTTAACCCCACTAGCGGACTCCTACAATGAGCAGTTCTTC CASSLTPLADSYNEQFF
TRBJ2-7 TRBV6-1 NA NA TGTGCCAGCAGTTTCGAGGGGCGTAGTTCCGAGCAGTACTTC CASSFEGRSSEQYF
TRBJ2-7 TRBV27 NA TRBD1 TGTGCCAGCAGTTTCCACAGGGGGGATCCTACCTACGAGCAGTACTTC CASSFHRGDPTYEQYF
TRBJ1-2 TRBV27 NA NA TGTGCCAGCAGTTTATCTCTATGGGCAGGACGGGACGGCTACACCTTC CASSLSLWAGRDGYTF
TRBJ2-7 TRBV11-2 NA NA TGTGCCAGCAGCCCAGAGGGCGGTCCTCTTTTTCGAGGCGAGCAGTACTTC CASSPEGGPLFRGEQYF
TRBJ1-5 TRBV7-9 once NA TGTGCCAGCAGCCCCACCCCCAGCAATCAGCCCCAGCATTTT CASSPTPSNQPQHF
TRBJ1-2 TRBV6-1 NA NA TGTGCCAGCAGGAGTGCAGGGTCGGGCGGCTACACCTTC CASRSAGSGGYTF
TRBJ2-5 TRBV5-1 NA TRBD2 TGCGCCAGCAGCTTGACTAGCGGGAGAGAGACCCAGTACTTC CASSLTSGRETQYF
TRBJ2-4 TRBV5-1 NA NA TGCGCCAGCAGCTTGGTAGAGGATTCCAAAAACATTCAGTACTTC CASSLVEDSKNIQYF
TRBJ2-5 TRBV28 NA TRBD2 TGTGCCAGCACCATAGGACTAGCGGGAGGTCGAGAGACCCAGTACTTC CASTIGLAGGRETQYF
TRBJ1-1 TRBV7-2 once TRBD1 TGTGCCAGCAGCCCCACGTCCGGGACAGGGGTCTCTGACACTGAAGCTTTCTTT CASSPTSGTGVSDTEAFF
TRBJ2-3 TRBV7-2 once TRBD2 TGTGCCAGCAGCACCCCGGGGGGACCGCAGTATTTT CASSTPGGPQYF
TRBJ1-5 TRBV9 NA NA TGTGCCAGCAGCCCGAGTCCCGATCAGCCCCAGCATTTT CASSPSPDQPQHF